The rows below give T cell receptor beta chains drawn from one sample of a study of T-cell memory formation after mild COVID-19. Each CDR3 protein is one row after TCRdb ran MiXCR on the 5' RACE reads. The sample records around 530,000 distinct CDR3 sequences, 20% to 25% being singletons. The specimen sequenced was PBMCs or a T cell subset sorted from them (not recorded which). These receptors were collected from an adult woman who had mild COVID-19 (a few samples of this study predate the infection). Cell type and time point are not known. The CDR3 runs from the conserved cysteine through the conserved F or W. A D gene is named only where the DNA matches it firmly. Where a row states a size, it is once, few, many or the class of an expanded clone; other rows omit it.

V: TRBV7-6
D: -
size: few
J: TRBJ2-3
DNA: TGTGCCAGCAGCCTTGGGTATCCTAGGAGGTCAGATACGCAGTATTTT
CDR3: CASSLGYPRRSDTQYF

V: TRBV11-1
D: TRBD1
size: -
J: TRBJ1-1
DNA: TGTGCCAGCAGCCCATTAGGACAGGAGGTTGAAGCTTTCTTT
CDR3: CASSPLGQEVEAFF

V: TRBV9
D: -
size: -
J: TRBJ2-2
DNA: TGTGCCAGCACGCGGCGAGGGGACACCGGGGAGCTGTTTTTT
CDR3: CASTRRGDTGELFF

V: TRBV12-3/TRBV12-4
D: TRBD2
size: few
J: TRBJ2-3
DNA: TGTGCCAGCAGTCGCAGACTAGCGGGAAGTACAGATACGCAGTATTTT
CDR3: CASSRRLAGSTDTQYF

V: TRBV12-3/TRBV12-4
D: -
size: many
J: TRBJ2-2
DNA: TGTGCCAGCAGGCCCGGGTCGAACACCGGGGAGCTGTTTTTT
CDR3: CASRPGSNTGELFF

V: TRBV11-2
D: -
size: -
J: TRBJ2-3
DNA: TGTGCCAGCAGCATGGACTGGGGAACAGATACGCAGTATTTT
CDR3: CASSMDWGTDTQYF

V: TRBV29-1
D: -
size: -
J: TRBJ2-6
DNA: TGCAGCGTTGAAGATATTACTGGGGCCAACGTCCTGACTTTC
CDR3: CSVEDITGANVLTF

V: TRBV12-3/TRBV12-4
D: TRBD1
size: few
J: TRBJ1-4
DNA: TGTGCCAGCAGATCAAACCCGGGACAGGGGACTGAAAAACTGTTTTTT
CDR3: CASRSNPGQGTEKLFF

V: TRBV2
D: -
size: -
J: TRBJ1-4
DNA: TGTGCCAGCAGTGGCGGGACGGTTGCAACTAATGAAAAACTGTTTTTT
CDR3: CASSGGTVATNEKLFF

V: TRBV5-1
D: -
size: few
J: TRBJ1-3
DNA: TGCGCCAGCAGGAGAGTTGGGGTAAACACCATATATTTT
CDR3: CASRRVGVNTIYF

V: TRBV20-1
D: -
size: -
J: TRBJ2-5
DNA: TGCAGTGCTAGGCCTCGACTGGAAGAGACCCAGTACTTC
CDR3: CSARPRLEETQYF

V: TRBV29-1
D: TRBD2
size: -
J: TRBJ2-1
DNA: TGCAGCGTGTCTGAGCGGGAAGGGTTCTTC
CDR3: CSVSEREGFF

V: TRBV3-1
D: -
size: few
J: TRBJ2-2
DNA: TGTGCCACCCTACAGCCCCCCGGGGAGCTGTTTTTT
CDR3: CATLQPPGELFF

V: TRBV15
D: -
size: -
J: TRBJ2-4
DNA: TGTGCCACCAGCAGAGTGGGGGGAATAGCCAAAAACATTCAGTACTTC
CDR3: CATSRVGGIAKNIQYF